The 26 T cell receptor beta chains below all came from one sample that was sequenced in a study of T cell repertoires in cytomegalovirus infection. Via MiXCR, TCRdb re-called the reads, giving one row per CDR3 protein. The table records 310,000 or so distinct CDR3 sequences, under 20% of them present only once. The sequenced sample consisted of PBMCs. The receptors were gathered from a human donor in good health (CMV status not recorded). Some clones in this sample may be carry-over from other donors' samples.

The chain has TRBV20-1 and TRBJ2-5, with 14 bases aligning to TRBD2. The J segment lost 1 base and the V segment lost 3 bases, leaving 7 bases of the junction unmatched. CDR1 DFQATT and CDR2 SNEGSKA come from the germline V gene (reference sequence). This CDR3 contains 17 residues. The chain's CDR3 is CSASRTSGGNFQETQYF. The CDR3 coding sequence is TGCAGTGCTAGTAGGACTAGCGGGGGGAACTTCCAAGAGACCCAGTACTTC.

The gene calls are TRBV9 and TRBJ1-1; 7 positions agree with TRBD1. V dropped 0 bases and J dropped 0; count of bases not matched to a gene: 8. This CDR3 spans 17 amino acids. The germline CDR1 and CDR2 sequences are SGDLS and YYNGEE. CDR3 DNA: TGTGCCAGCAGCGTAGAACAAGGGGGCCCGATGAACACTGAAGCTTTCTTT. Its translation: CASSVEQGGPMNTEAFF.

About this clonotype: A much larger clone is a single base away; this may be a read error. Without the conserved terminal phenylalanine or tryptophan, this CDR3 likely stems from a read error. This chain uses TRBV7-2 with TRBJ2-3, with TRBD2 identical over 8 bases. The trim removed 0 bases at V and 2 bases at J, leaving 7 bases unmatched. CDR1 and CDR2 from the germline V gene are SGHTA and FQGNSA. This CDR3 is 17 amino acids long. CDR3 protein: CASSLARLAGYTDTQYL. CDR3 DNA sequence: TGTGCCAGCAGCTTAGCGAGGCTAGCGGGCTACACAGATACGCAGTATCTT.

This clonotype has just a few counts. The chain recombines TRBV10-3 with TRBJ2-6; TRBD1 matches 12 bases. Germline V lookup: CDR1 ENHRY, CDR2 SYGVKD. The CDR3 runs 19 residues. The trim removed 3 bases at V and 2 bases at J, leaving 8 bases unmatched. CDR3 DNA: TGTGCCATCAGTGATGGGACAGGGGGCGCTCAAACTGGGGCCAACGTCCTGACTTTC. Translated, it gives CAISDGTGGAQTGANVLTF.

This chain joins TRBV10-3 and TRBJ1-1, with no clear D. The CDR3 is 13 residues long. V was cut by 3 bases and J by 1 base, with 6 bases left in between. Germline CDR1 ENHRY, CDR2 SYGVKD. CDR3 protein: CAISDIRNTEAFF. DNA for the CDR3: TGTGCCATCAGTGACATTCGGAACACTGAAGCTTTCTTT.

The chain links TRBV20-1 to TRBJ1-5, with D possibly TRBD1 on 5 matching bases. V was trimmed by 6 bases and J by 3 bases, leaving 9 bases between them. This CDR3 region has 12 residues. CDR1 is DFQATT, CDR2 SNEGSKA, per germline (reference sequence). CDR3 DNA: TGCAGTGCCGGGGACCTCAATCAGCCCCAGCATTTT. Translated, it gives CSAGDLNQPQHF.

As concerns this clonotype: A read error is possible here, since a much larger clone lies one base away. The rearrangement uses TRBV4-1 and TRBJ2-1, with unresolved D. V lost 3 bases and J 5 bases, leaving 11 bases between the germline ends. Germline-derived CDR1 and CDR2 are MGHRA and YSYEKL. The CDR3 consists of 14 residues. The CDR3 reads CASSHATRNNEQFF. CDR3 nucleotide sequence: TGCGCCAGCAGCCACGCAACCAGGAACAATGAGCAGTTCTTC.

This rearrangement joins TRBV20-1 to TRBJ1-4; D possibly corresponds to TRBD1 (5 bases). The germline V gene has CDR1 DFQATT and CDR2 SNEGSKA (reference sequence). Trimming pared 3 bases from V and 6 bases from J, leaving 14 bases between. The CDR3 consists of 14 residues. CDR3 sequence reads: CSARPGLGDEKLFF. CDR3 DNA: TGCAGTGCTAGGCCGGGACTTGGGGATGAAAAACTGTTTTTT.

This clonotype was seen only a few times. A junction boundary mismatches the germline segment, possibly from a read error. In DNA, the CDR3 is TGTGCCAGCAGCTTAGGATCTAGCGAGAGGTTC. Protein: CASSLGSSERF. The V and J genes are TRBV7-9 and TRBJ2-7, with D perhaps matching TRBD2 (6 bases). The germline V gene has CDR1 SEHNR and CDR2 FQNEAQ (reference sequence). This CDR3 comprises 11 residues.

There are many counts of this clonotype. The V and J genes are TRBV7-6 and TRBJ2-1; D remains ambiguous. Per germline, CDR1 SGHVS and CDR2 FNYEAQ. The ends were cut back, 4 bases at V and 6 bases at J, with 19 bases in the middle. The CDR3 is 16 amino acids. CDR3: CASSSEPFLGSNEQFF. As DNA, the CDR3 is TGTGCCAGCAGCTCAGAGCCCTTCTTGGGGTCCAATGAGCAGTTCTTC.

This clonotype was recorded a few times. The CDR3 DNA reads TGCGCCAGCAGCTTTCGGACAGGGGAAACTGAAGCTTTCTTT. As protein: CASSFRTGETEAFF. J is TRBJ1-1 and V is TRBV5-1; 9 bases are a match to TRBD1. Germline assignment: CDR1 SGHRS and CDR2 YFSETQ. Trimming took 2 bases from V and 5 from J; bases not matched to a gene: 4. This CDR3 has 14 amino acids.

This clonotype was counted only a few times. The V call is TRBV24-1, the J call TRBJ2-3; 7 bases line up with TRBD2. CDR1 and CDR2 (germline): KGHDR, SFDVKD. The CDR3 contains 15 residues. V lost 3 bases, J lost 5 bases, and 7 bases stayed unmatched. The DNA of the CDR3 is TGTGCCACCAGTGATGGGAGGGGTTCTGGAGATACGCAGTATTTT. It yields the protein CATSDGRGSGDTQYF.

This clonotype was observed a few times. The chain carries TRBV12-3 or TRBV12-4 and TRBJ2-7; the D is unclear. V was trimmed by 6 bases and J by 2 bases, leaving 14 bases between them. The CDR3 runs to 14 residues. CDR3 sequence: CASSRRQAAYEQYF. The CDR3 DNA reads as TGTGCCAGCAGCCGTCGTCAAGCCGCCTACGAGCAGTACTTC.

The chain employs TRBV28 and TRBJ1-4; possible D gene TRBD1, 5 bases. The germline V gene encodes CDR1 MDHEN and CDR2 SYDVKM. This CDR3 is built from 16 residues. V was pared by 6 bases and J by 3 bases, with 17 bases between. The CDR3 here is CASRTAGVWANEKLFF. Here the CDR3 DNA reads TGTGCCAGCAGAACGGCGGGGGTTTGGGCTAATGAAAAACTGTTTTTT. The whole variable domain, filled in from reference TRBV28 and TRBJ1-4, reads DVKVTQSSRYLVKRTGEKVFLECVQDMDHENMFWYRQDPGLGLRLIYFSYDVKMKEKGDIPEGYSVSREKKERFSLILESASTNQTSMYLCASRTAGVWANEKLFFGSGTQLSVL.

The chain uses TRBV5-4 and TRBJ1-4; D is unclear. The CDR3 sequence is 14 residues long. Trimming left V 2 bases short and J 4 bases short, with 9 bases between. Germline CDR1 SGHNT, CDR2 YYREEE (reference sequence). CDR3 bases: TGTGCCAGCAGCTTCGGCGGTATTAATGAAAAACTGTTTTTT. Translating it yields CASSFGGINEKLFF.

This clonotype came up many times. CDR3 sequence (DNA): TGTGCCAGCAGCTCATATGCTCGTGGGGGCTACACCTTC. This translates into CASSSYARGGYTF. The V call is TRBV7-2, the J call TRBJ1-2, with D hard to call. Germline-derived CDR1 and CDR2 are SGHTA and FQGNSA. The CDR3 contains 13 residues. The V end lost 4 bases, the J end lost 8 bases, and 14 bases lay between the germline ends.

This clonotype has just a few counts. The chain recombines TRBV15 with TRBJ1-5; D gene ambiguous. The CDR3 totals 12 residues. The germline V and J ends were trimmed by 0 bases and 5 bases, with 2 bases remaining between them. Looked up from germline, CDR1 is LNHNV and CDR2 is YYDKDF (reference sequence). CDR3 sequence (DNA): TGTGCCACCAGCAGAGACTATCAGCCCCAGCATTTT. It specifies CATSRDYQPQHF.

This rearrangement joins TRBV7-9 to TRBJ2-2, with D uncertain. Per the germline V gene, CDR1 is SEHNR and CDR2 is FQNEAQ (reference sequence). The CDR3 contains 12 residues. Trimming left V 7 bases short and J 6 bases short, with 9 bases between. The DNA of the CDR3 is TGTGCCAGCAATCGTCCACCCGGGGAGCTGTTTTTT. Its translation is CASNRPPGELFF.

The chain recombines TRBV2 with TRBJ1-5; D call uncertain. The CDR3 covers 13 residues. The V and J ends lost 1 base and 7 bases respectively, with 8 bases between them. Germline values: CDR1 SNHLY, CDR2 FYNNEI. CDR3 loop: CASSEGPGQPQHF. The CDR3 DNA reads TGTGCCAGCAGTGAAGGGCCAGGCCAGCCCCAGCATTTT.

The rearrangement joins TRBV5-8 to TRBJ2-2; D call uncertain. The CDR3 is 17 amino acids. V was shortened by 6 bases and J by 2 bases, with 20 bases between the two germline ends. Germline CDR1 reads SGHTS; CDR2 reads YDEGEE. The CDR3 sequence: CASKRNPGVRNTGELFF. For the CDR3, the DNA is TGTGCCAGCAAGCGAAACCCAGGCGTCAGAAACACCGGGGAGCTGTTTTTT. The whole variable domain, remainder taken from reference TRBV5-8 and TRBJ2-2, is EAGVTQSPTHLIKTRGQQATLRCSPISGHTSVYWYQQALGLGLQFLLWYDEGEERNRGNFPPRFSGRQFPNYSSELNVNALELEDSALYLCASKRNPGVRNTGELFFGEGSRLTVL.

This clonotype has at least ten counts. The chain links TRBV7-6 to TRBJ2-2; D remains unclear. Germline loops: CDR1 SGHVS, CDR2 FNYEAQ. With 4 bases removed from V and 6 bases from J, the gap between germline ends came to 9 bases. This CDR3 is 13 amino acids long. The DNA for the CDR3 is TGTGCCAGCAGCTATCTCGCGGCCGGGGAGCTGTTTTTT. It encodes CASSYLAAGELFF.

This clonotype was observed at least ten times. The chain combines TRBV10-3 with TRBJ2-1, with D perhaps being TRBD1 or TRBD2 (6 bases each). The CDR3 spans 13 residues. The V end was cut by 4 bases, the J end by 10 bases, with 14 bases between. Germline assignment: CDR1 ENHRY and CDR2 SYGVKD. The CDR3 DNA reads TGTGCCATCAGTGGGGGGGCCCCCTGGGAGCAGTTCTTC. It is translated as CAISGGAPWEQFF.

The chain employs TRBV12-3 or TRBV12-4 and TRBJ2-6; D remains unclear. V was shortened by 4 bases and J by 6 bases, with 10 bases between the two germline ends. This CDR3 is 14 amino acids long. In nucleotides, the CDR3 is TGTGCCAGCAGTTCTGGTGTGGAGGCCAACGTCCTGACTTTC. This sequence encodes CASSSGVEANVLTF.

This clonotype was counted many times. This chain links TRBV7-2 with TRBJ1-5; maybe TRBD1 (6 bases). Germline assignment: CDR1 SGHTA and CDR2 FQGNSA. The CDR3 covers 14 residues. V lost 8 bases and J 5 bases, leaving 16 bases between the germline ends. CDR3 nucleotides: TGTGCCAGCGGAGGGACACCAAGGGATCAGCCCCAGCATTTT. It specifies CASGGTPRDQPQHF.

This clonotype was seen repeatedly, ten times or more. V usage is TRBV7-8 and J usage is TRBJ1-2, with D possibly being TRBD1 (5 bases). The V gene's germline CDR1 is SGHVS and CDR2 FQNEAQ. The CDR3 loop spans 10 amino acids. Trimming shortened V by 11 bases and J by 5 bases, and 9 bases separated the two germline ends. The CDR3 spells CARTGYGYTF. The CDR3 DNA is TGTGCCCGAACAGGATATGGCTACACCTTC.

CDR3 nucleotide sequence: TGCGCCAGCAGCCGTGGGGGACAGGGTCTTGATGGCTACACCTTC. Translating it yields CASSRGGQGLDGYTF. The chain uses TRBV4-1 and TRBJ1-2; TRBD1 matches at 9 bases. The V and J ends lost 4 bases and 6 bases, in that order; junction bases with no gene match: 9. The CDR3 contains 15 residues. Germline V gives CDR1 MGHRA, CDR2 YSYEKL.